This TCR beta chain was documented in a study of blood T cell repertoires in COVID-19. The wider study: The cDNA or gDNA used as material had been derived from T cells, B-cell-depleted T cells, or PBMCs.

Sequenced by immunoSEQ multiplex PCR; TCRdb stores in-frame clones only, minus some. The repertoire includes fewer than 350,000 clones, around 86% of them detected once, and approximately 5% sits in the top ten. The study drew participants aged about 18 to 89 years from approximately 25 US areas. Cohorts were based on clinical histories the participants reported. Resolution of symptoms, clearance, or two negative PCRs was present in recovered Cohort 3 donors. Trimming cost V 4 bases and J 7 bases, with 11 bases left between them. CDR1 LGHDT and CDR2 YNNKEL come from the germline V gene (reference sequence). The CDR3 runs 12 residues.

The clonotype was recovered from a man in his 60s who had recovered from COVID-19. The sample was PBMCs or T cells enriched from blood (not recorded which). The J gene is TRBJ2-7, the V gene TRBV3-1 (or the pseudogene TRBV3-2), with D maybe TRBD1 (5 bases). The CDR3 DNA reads TGTGCCAGCAGCCTAAGGGGTAGTGAGCAGTACTTC. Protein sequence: CASSLRGSEQYF.